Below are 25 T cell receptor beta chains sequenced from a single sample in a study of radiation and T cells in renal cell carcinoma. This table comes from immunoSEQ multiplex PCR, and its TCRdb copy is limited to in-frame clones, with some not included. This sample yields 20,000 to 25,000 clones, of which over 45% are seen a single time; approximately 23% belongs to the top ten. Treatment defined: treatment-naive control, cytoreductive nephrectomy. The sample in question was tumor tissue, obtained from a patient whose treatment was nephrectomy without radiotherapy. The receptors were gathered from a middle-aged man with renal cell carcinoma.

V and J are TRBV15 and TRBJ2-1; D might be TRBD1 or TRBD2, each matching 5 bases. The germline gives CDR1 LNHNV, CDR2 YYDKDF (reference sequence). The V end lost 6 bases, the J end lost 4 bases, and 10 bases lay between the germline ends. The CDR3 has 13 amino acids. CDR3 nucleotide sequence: TGTGCCACCAGGTCGGGACGGTACAATGAGCAGTTCTTC. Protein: CATRSGRYNEQFF.

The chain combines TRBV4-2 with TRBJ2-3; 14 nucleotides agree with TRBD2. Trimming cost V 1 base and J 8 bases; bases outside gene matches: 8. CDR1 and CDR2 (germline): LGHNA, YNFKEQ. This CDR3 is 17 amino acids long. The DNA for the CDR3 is TGTGCCAGCAGCCAAGGAGGGACTAGCGGGAGATGGAGTACGCAGTATTTT. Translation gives CASSQGGTSGRWSTQYF.

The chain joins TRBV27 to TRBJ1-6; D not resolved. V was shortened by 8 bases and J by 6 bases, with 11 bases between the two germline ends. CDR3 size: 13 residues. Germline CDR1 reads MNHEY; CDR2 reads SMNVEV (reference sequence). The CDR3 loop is CASQQSLNSPLHF. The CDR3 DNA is TGTGCCAGCCAACAAAGTCTTAATTCACCCCTCCACTTT.

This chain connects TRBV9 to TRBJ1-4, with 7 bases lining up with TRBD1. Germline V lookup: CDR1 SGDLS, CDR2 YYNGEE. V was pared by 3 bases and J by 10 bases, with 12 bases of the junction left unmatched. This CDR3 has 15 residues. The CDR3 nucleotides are TGTGCCAGCAGCGCCGGGGACAGCGAGGTCGTAAAACTGTTTTTT. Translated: CASSAGDSEVVKLFF.

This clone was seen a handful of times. CDR3 amino acids: CASRPGQGANSPLHF. DNA for the CDR3: TGTGCCAGCAGACCCGGACAGGGGGCGAATTCACCCCTCCACTTT. This chain connects TRBV7-9 to TRBJ1-6; TRBD1 aligns across 11 bases. Germline CDR1 is SEHNR and CDR2 is FQNEAQ (reference sequence). Trimming cost V 6 bases and J 7 bases; bases outside gene matches: 5. The CDR3 loop spans 15 amino acids. Drawing the rest from reference TRBV7-9 and TRBJ1-6, the complete variable domain is DTGVSQNPRHKITKRGQNVTFRCDPISEHNRLYWYRQTLGQGPEFLTYFQNEAQLEKSRLLSDRFSAERPKGSFSTLEIQRTEQGDSAMYLCASRPGQGANSPLHFGNGTRLTVT.

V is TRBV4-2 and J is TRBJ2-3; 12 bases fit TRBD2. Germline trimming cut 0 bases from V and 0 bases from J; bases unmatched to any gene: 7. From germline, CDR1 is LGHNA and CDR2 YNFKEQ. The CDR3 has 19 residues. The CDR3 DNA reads TGTGCCAGCAGCCAAGACCCGACTAGCGGGGGCCCTAGCACAGATACGCAGTATTTT. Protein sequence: CASSQDPTSGGPSTDTQYF.

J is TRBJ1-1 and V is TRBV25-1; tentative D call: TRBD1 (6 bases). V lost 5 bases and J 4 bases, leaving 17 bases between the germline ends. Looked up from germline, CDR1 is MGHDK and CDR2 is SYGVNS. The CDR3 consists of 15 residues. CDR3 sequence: CASSKRSTGITEAFF. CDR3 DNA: TGTGCCAGCAGTAAACGATCGACAGGCATCACTGAAGCTTTCTTT. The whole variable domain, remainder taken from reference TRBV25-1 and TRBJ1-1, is EADIYQTPRYLVIGTGKKITLECSQTMGHDKMYWYQQDPGMELHLIHYSYGVNSTEKGDLSSESTVSRIRTEHFPLTLESARPSHTSQYLCASSKRSTGITEAFFGQGTRLTVV.

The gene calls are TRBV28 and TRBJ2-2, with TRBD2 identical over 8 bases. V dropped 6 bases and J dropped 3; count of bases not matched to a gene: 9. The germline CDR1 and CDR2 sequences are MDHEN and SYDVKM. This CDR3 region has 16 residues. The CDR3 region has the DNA TGTGCCAGCAGCCACGCCGGGGGGGATGACACCGGGGAGCTGTTTTTT. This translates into CASSHAGGDDTGELFF.

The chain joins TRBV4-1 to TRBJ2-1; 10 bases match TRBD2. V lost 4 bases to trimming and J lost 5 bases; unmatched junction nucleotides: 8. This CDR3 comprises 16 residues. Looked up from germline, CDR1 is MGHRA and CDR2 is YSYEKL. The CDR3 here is CASSPSTSGTHNEQFF. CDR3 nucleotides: TGCGCCAGCAGCCCCTCTACTAGCGGGACCCACAATGAGCAGTTCTTC.

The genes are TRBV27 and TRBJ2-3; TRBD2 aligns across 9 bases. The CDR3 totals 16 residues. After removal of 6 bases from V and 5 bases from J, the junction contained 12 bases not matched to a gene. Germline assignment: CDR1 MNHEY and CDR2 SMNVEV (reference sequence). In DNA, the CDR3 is TGTGCCAGCAGAAGCGGGGGGCTACATGGGGGAGATACGCAGTATTTT. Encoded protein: CASRSGGLHGGDTQYF.

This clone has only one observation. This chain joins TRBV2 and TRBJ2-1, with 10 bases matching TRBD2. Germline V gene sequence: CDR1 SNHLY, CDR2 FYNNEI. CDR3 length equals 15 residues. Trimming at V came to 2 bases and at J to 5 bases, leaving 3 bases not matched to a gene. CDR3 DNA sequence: TGTGCCAGCAGTGAAAAAAGCGGGGGGGACAATGAGCAGTTCTTC. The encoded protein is CASSEKSGGDNEQFF.

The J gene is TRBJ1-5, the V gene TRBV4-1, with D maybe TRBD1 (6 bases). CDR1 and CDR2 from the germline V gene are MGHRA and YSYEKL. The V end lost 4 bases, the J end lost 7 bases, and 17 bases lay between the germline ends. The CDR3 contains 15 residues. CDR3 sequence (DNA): TGCGCCAGCAGCCTACAGTTGGGGGGCACGCAGCCCCAGCATTTT. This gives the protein CASSLQLGGTQPQHF.

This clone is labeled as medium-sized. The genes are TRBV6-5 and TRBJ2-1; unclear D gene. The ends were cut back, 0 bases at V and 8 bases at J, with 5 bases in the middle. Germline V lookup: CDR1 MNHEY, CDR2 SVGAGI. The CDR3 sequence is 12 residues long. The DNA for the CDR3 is TGTGCCAGCAGTTACTCAACCGATGAGCAGTTCTTC. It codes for CASSYSTDEQFF.

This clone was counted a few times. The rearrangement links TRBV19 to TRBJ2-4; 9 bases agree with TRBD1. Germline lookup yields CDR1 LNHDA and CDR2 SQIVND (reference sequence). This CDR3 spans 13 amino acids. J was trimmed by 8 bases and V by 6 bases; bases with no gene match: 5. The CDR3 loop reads CASSPRDRDIQYF. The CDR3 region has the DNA TGTGCCAGTAGCCCTCGGGACAGGGACATTCAGTACTTC.

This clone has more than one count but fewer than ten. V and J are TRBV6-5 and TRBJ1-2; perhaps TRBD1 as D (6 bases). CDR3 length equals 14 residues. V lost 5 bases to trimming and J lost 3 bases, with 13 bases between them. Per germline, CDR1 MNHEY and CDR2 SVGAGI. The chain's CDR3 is CASSPSQGDYGYTF. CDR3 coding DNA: TGTGCCAGCAGTCCGTCACAGGGAGACTATGGCTACACCTTC.

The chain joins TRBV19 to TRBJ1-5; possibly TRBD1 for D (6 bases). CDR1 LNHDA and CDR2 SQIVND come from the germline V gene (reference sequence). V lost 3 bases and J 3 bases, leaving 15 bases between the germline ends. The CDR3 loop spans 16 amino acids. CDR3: CASSMGARHPNQPQHF. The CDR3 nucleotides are TGTGCCAGTAGTATGGGGGCTAGACATCCCAATCAGCCCCAGCATTTT.

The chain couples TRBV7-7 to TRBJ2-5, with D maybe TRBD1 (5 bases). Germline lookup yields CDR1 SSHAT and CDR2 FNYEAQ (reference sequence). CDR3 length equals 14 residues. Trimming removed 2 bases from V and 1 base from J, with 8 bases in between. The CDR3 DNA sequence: TGTGCCAGCAGCTTACTAGGGGTCCAAGAGACCCAGTACTTC. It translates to CASSLLGVQETQYF.

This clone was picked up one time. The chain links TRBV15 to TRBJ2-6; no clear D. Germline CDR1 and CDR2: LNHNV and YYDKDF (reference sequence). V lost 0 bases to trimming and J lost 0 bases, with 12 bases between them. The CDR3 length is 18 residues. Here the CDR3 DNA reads TGTGCCACCAGCAGAGATCTCGCCGGCACCTCTGGGGCCAACGTCCTGACTTTC. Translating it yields CATSRDLAGTSGANVLTF.

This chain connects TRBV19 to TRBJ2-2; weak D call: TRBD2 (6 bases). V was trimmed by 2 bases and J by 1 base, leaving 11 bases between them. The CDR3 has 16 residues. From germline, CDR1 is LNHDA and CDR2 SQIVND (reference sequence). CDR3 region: CASSILRGGNTGELFF. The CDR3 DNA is TGTGCCAGTAGTATATTGCGGGGAGGGAACACCGGGGAGCTGTTTTTT.

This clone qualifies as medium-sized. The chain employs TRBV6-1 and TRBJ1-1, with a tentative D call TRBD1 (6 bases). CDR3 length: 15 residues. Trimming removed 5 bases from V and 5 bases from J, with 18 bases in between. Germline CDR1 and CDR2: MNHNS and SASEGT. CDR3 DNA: TGTGCCAGCAGTCTCCTCCCGGGGGGGGCGACTGAAGCTTTCTTT. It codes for CASSLLPGGATEAFF.

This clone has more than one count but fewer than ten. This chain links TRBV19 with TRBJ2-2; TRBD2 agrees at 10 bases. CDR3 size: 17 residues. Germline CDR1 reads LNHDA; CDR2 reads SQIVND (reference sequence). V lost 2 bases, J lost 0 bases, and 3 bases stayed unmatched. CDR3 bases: TGTGCCAGTAGTATACGTACTAGCGGGGCGAACACCGGGGAGCTGTTTTTT. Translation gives CASSIRTSGANTGELFF.

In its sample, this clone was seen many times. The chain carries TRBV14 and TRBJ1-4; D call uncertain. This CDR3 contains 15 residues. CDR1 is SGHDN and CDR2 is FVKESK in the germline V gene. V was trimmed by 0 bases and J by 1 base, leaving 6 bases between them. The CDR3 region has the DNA TGTGCCAGCAGCCAAGAGTCGGGAACTAATGAAAAACTGTTTTTT. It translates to CASSQESGTNEKLFF.

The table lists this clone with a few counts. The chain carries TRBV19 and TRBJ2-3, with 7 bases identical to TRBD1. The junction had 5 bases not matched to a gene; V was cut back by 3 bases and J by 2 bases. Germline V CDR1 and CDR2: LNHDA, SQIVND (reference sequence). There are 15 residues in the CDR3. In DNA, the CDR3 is TGTGCCAGTAGTATGAGAGGGGGCACCACAGATACGCAGTATTTT. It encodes CASSMRGGTTDTQYF. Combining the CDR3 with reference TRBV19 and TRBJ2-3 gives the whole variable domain DGGITQSPKYLFRKEGQNVTLSCEQNLNHDAMYWYRQDPGQGLRLIYYSQIVNDFQKGDIAEGYSVSREKKESFPLTVTSAQKNPTAFYLCASSMRGGTTDTQYFGPGTRLTVL.

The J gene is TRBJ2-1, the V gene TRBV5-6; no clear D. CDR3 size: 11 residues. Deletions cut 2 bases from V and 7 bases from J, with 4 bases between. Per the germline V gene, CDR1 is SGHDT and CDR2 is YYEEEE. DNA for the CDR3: TGTGCCAGCAGCTTCGGAAATGAGCAGTTCTTC. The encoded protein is CASSFGNEQFF. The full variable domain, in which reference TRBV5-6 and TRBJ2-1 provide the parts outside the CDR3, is DAGVTQSPTHLIKTRGQQVTLRCSPKSGHDTVSWYQQALGQGPQFIFQYYEEEERQRGNFPDRFSGHQFPNYSSELNVNALLLGDSALYLCASSFGNEQFFGPGTRLTVL.

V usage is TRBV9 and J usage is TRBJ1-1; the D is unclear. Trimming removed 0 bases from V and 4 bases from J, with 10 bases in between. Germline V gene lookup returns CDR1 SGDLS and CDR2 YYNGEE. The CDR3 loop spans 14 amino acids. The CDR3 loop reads CASSVDNSGTEAFF. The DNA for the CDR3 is TGTGCCAGCAGCGTAGACAACTCGGGCACTGAAGCTTTCTTT.